The source of this TCR beta chain is a study of shared T cell receptors in the human thymus. A single count supports this clone. The CDR3 is 13 residues long. V was shortened by 2 bases and J by 5 bases, with 7 bases between the two germline ends. Germline V gene data show CDR1 as SGHAT and CDR2 as FQNNGV. Clones were read by immunoSEQ multiplex PCR, and TCRdb kept only the in-frame ones, dropping some. The sample records about 660,000 clones, 70% to 90% being singletons. The data also belong to a second study, concerning human thymus T cells. That report notes: Samples came from healthy Finnish infants during open corrective cardiac surgery. The source of the thymus tissue was resections taken during corrective heart surgery. V and J genes seemed to be used with bias in thymic and blood repertoires. In unrelated individuals, thymic repertoires overlapped highly, according to related research.

This chain connects TRBV11-2 to TRBJ1-3; a weak D match, TRBD1 (6 bases). The sequenced material came from thymocytes. The clonotype was recovered from a boy under three years old with a congenital heart defect. The CDR3 DNA follows: TGTGCCAGCAGCTTACAGGGGAGAAACACCATATATTTT. Translating gives CASSLQGRNTIYF. The whole variable domain, remainder taken from reference TRBV11-2 and TRBJ1-3, is EAGVAQSPRYKIIEKRQSVAFWCNPISGHATLYWYQQILGQGPKLLIQFQNNGVVDDSQLPKDRFSAERLKGVDSTLKIQPAKLEDSAVYLCASSLQGRNTIYFGEGSWLTVV.